Sequencing of this TCR beta chain was carried out in a study of shared clonotypes between healthy human individuals. It was CD45RO-negative cells, positively selected for CCR7, that made up naive CD8 cells, with terminally differentiated effector memory CD45RA+ cells excluded. Several immunoSEQ 96-well plates shared each subset's DNA, each plate a replicate. TCRdb's table, derived via immunoSEQ multiplex PCR, lists solely in-frame clones and lacks some. Here the sample spans about 2.1 million clones, over 85% being singletons. This receptor was taken from a young man in good health. Some clones in this sample may be carry-over from other donors' samples. Sequencing was done on a sample of naive CD8+ T cells from PBMCs.

The CDR3 DNA reads as TGTGCCAGCAGGCCCGGGACAGGGCTCTATGGCTACACCTTC. It specifies CASRPGTGLYGYTF. V is TRBV28 and J is TRBJ1-2, with 9 bases identical to TRBD1. The V gene's germline CDR1 is MDHEN and CDR2 SYDVKM. This CDR3 is built from 14 residues. J lost 4 bases, V lost 6 bases, and 6 bases had no gene match.